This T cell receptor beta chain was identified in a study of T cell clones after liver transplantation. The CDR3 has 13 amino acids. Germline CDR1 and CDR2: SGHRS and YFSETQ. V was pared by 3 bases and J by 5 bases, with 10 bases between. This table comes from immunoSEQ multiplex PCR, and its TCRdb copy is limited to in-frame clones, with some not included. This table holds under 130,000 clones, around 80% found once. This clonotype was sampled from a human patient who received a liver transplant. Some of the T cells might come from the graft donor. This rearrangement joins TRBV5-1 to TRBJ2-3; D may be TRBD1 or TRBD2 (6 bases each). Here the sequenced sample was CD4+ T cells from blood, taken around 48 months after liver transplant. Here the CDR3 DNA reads TGCGCCAGCAGCTGGGGGGCGGGAGATACGCAGTATTTT. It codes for CASSWGAGDTQYF.